This TCR beta chain was sequenced for a study of control samples from healthy donors and cancer patients. CDR3 length: 14 amino acids. The germline V gene encodes CDR1 SEHNR and CDR2 FQNEAQ (reference sequence). V shed 4 bases and J 9 bases; nucleotides not matched to a gene: 9. Only in-frame clones appear in the TCRdb table, and some are missing; sequencing was by immunoSEQ multiplex PCR. Of over 85,000 clones listed, less than 85% are singletons. The rearrangement links TRBV7-9 to TRBJ2-1; 7 bases map to TRBD1. Sequencing input: PBMCs. This TCR was sampled from a man between 65 and 85 years old with lung cancer. The CDR3: CASSSATGIGEQFF. The DNA of the CDR3 is TGTGCCAGCAGCTCGGCGACAGGGATTGGTGAGCAGTTCTTC.